This T cell receptor beta chain was identified in a study of molecular identifiers for immune sequencing clone quantification. Points from the study as a whole: Spiked-in Jurkat TCR RNA corresponding to one cell was reported as detectable against about 1 million naive cells. In naive cells, clones above 20 RNA copies held under 1% of molecules, whereas in effector cells they held over 97%.

It was with previously described methods and listed TCR primers that bulk TCR libraries were made. MiXCR, run by TCRdb on the PCR reads, gives a single entry per CDR3 protein. Of around 470,000 distinct CDR3 sequences listed, around a fifth are singletons. With respect to this clonotype: Its cognate antigen is unknown.

Sequencing was carried out using naive CD8+ T cells from blood, with Jurkat cell RNA spiked in. Subset indicated: FACS-sorted CD8+CD4-CCR7+CD45RA+ naive T cells. This clonotype was sampled from a human donor in good health. Some libraries in this study had Jurkat cell RNA spiked in.

The DNA of the CDR3 is TGTGCCAGCGAGAGAGAGGGGGCTAACACTGAAGCTTTCTTT. Protein sequence: CASEREGANTEAFF. The chain recombines TRBV6-5 with TRBJ1-1; 7 nucleotides line up with TRBD1. There are 14 residues in the CDR3. With 8 bases clipped from V and 2 bases from J, the junction kept 8 bases outside the gene matches. CDR1 is MNHEY, CDR2 SVGAGI, per germline.